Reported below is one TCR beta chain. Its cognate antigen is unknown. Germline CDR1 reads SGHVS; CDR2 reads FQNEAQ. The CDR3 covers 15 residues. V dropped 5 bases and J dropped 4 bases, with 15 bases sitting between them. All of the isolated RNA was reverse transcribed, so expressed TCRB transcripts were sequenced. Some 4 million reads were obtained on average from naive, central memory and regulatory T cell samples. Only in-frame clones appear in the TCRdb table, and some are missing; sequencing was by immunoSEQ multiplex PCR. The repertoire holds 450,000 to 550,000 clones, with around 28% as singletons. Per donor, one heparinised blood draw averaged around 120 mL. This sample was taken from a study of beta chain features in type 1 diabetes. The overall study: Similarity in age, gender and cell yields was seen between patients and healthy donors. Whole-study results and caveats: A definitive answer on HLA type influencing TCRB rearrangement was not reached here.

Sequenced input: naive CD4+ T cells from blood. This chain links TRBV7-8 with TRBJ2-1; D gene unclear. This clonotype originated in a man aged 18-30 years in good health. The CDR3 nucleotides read TGTGCCAGCAGCCCAAAGCAGCTACATTACAATGAGCAGTTCTTC. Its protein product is CASSPKQLHYNEQFF.